This TCR beta chain emerged from a study of T cells in Graves' hyperthyroidism and ophthalmopathy. This clonotype was observed at least ten times. The CDR3 regions of TCR beta were amplified from RNA transcripts. HTBI primers were the set used in a first-round RT-PCR of the TCR CDR3. TCRdb ran MiXCR on the multiplex PCR reads and lists one entry per CDR3 protein. This repertoire shows nearly 600,000 distinct CDR3 sequences, approximately 14% found once; its top ten account for 7.1%. This CDR3 contains 12 residues. From germline, CDR1 is MNHNS and CDR2 SASEGT. V was trimmed by 8 bases and J by 4 bases, leaving 12 bases between them.

The chain links TRBV6-1 to TRBJ2-7, with a tentative D call TRBD1 (6 bases). The TCR originated in a woman younger than 35 with Graves' ophthalmopathy. The sample taken for sequencing was blood. This CDR3 reads CASGFTGYEQYF. The CDR3 DNA sequence: TGTGCCAGCGGATTTACAGGGTACGAGCAGTACTTC.